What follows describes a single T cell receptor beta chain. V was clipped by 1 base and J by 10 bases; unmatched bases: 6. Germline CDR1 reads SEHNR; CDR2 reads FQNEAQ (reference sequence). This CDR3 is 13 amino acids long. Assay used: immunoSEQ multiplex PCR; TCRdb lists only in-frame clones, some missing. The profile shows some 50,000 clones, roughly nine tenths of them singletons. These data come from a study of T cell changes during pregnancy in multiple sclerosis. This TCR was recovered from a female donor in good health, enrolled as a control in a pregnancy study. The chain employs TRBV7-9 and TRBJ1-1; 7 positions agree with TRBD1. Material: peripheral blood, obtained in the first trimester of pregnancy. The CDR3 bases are TGTGCCAGCAGCTTAGGGGACAGACCGCTAGCTTTCTTT. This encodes CASSLGDRPLAFF. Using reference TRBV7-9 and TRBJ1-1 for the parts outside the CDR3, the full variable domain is DTGVSQNPRHKITKRGQNVTFRCDPISEHNRLYWYRQTLGQGPEFLTYFQNEAQLEKSRLLSDRFSAERPKGSFSTLEIQRTEQGDSAMYLCASSLGDRPLAFFGQGTRLTVV.